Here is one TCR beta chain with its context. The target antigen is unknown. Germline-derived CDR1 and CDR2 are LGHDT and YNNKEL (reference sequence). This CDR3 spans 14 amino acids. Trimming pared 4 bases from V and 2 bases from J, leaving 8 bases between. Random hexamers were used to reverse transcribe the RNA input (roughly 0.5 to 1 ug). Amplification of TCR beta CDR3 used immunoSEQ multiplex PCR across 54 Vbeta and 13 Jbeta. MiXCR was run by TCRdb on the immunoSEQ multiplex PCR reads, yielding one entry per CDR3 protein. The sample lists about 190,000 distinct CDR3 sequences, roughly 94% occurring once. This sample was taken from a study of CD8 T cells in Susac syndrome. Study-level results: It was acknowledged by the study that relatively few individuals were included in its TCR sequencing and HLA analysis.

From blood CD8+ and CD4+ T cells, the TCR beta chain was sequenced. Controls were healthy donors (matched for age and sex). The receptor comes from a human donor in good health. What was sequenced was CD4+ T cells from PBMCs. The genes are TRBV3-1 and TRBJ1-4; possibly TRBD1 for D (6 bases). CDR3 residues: CASSPQGTNEKLFF. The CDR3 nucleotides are TGTGCCAGCAGCCCTCAGGGGACTAATGAAAAACTGTTTTTT.